Described below is a single TCR beta chain sequence and its context. What it binds is unknown. Sequencing used immunoSEQ multiplex PCR; TCRdb keeps in-frame clones, though not all of them. The sample consists of 60,000 to 75,000 clones, 75% to 90% of them appearing once. Trimming removed 5 bases from V and 6 bases from J; junction bases left unmatched: 15. The CDR3 is 17 residues long. The V gene's germline CDR1 is SGHVS and CDR2 FNYEAQ. The data originate from a study of lymphopenia after photon versus proton radiotherapy. Study outcomes and limitations: Photon-treated patients lost naive T cells and TCR diversity; proton-treated stayed stable. Better survival with proton therapy was suggested as possible, not demonstrated. Post-nadir TCR diversity decline inversely tracked overall survival among those who died. After the lymphocyte nadir, photon-treated repertoires showed oligoclonal expansion, especially of CD8+ Temra cells.

The chain carries TRBV7-6 and TRBJ1-3; 8 nucleotides align to TRBD1. The source was peripheral blood, collected from a patient treated with photon-based radiotherapy. The source is a middle-aged man with gastric cancer. CDR3 sequence (DNA): TGTGCCAGCAGCGGTCGGACAGGGCGATTTCAGGAAAACACCATATATTTT. It yields the protein CASSGRTGRFQENTIYF.